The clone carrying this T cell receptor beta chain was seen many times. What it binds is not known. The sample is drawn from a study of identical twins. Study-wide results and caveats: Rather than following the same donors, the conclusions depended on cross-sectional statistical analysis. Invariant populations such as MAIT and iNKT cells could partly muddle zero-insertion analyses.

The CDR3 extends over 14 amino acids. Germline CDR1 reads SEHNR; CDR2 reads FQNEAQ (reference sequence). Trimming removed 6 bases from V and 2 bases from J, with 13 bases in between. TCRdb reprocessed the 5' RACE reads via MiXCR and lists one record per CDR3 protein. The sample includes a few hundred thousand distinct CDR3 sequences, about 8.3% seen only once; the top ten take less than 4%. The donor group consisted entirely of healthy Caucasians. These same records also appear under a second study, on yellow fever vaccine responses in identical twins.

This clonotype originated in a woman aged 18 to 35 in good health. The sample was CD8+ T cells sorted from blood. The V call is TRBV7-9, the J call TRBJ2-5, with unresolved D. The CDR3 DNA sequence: TGTGCCAGCAGTTTACTTGACGGGCAAGAGACCCAGTACTTC. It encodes CASSLLDGQETQYF. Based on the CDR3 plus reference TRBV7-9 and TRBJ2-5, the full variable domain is DTGVSQNPRHKITKRGQNVTFRCDPISEHNRLYWYRQTLGQGPEFLTYFQNEAQLEKSRLLSDRFSAERPKGSFSTLEIQRTEQGDSAMYLCASSLLDGQETQYFGPGTRLLVL.